This passage covers 19 T cell receptor beta chains from one sample sequenced in a study of blood T cell repertoires in COVID-19. This table comes from immunoSEQ multiplex PCR, and its TCRdb copy is limited to in-frame clones, with some not included. This sample yields over 200,000 clones, of which 88% are seen a single time; 2.5% to 3.5% belongs to the top ten. Sequenced input: peripheral blood. All receptors derive from a woman in her sixties with acute or convalescent COVID-19.

This clone was counted once. The rearrangement joins TRBV18 to TRBJ1-1, with 7 bases lining up with TRBD1. Germline CDR1 is KGHSH and CDR2 is LQKENI. This CDR3 is 15 amino acids long. The V segment lost 0 bases and the J segment 4 bases; nucleotides outside the gene matches: 5. CDR3 loop: CASSPPTGVRTEAFF. The CDR3 DNA sequence: TGTGCCAGCTCACCACCCACAGGGGTTCGCACTGAAGCTTTCTTT.

The chain joins TRBV19 to TRBJ1-5; D gene ambiguous. Germline assignment: CDR1 LNHDA and CDR2 SQIVND (reference sequence). V shed 5 bases and J shed 2 bases, with 10 bases lying between them. CDR3 length equals 14 residues. The CDR3 loop is CASSRRLGNQPQHF. CDR3 DNA sequence: TGTGCCAGTAGTCGTCGACTGGGCAATCAGCCCCAGCATTTT.

The chain is built from TRBV5-5 and TRBJ1-2, with D tentatively TRBD1 (6 bases). Per the germline V gene, CDR1 is SGHKS and CDR2 is YYEKEE (reference sequence). V was clipped by 0 bases and J by 6 bases, with 12 bases between them. The CDR3 has 14 residues. The CDR3 protein is CASSLVAGDDGYTF. CDR3 nucleotide sequence: TGTGCCAGCAGCTTGGTTGCAGGGGACGATGGCTACACCTTC.

The chain employs TRBV3-1 (or the pseudogene TRBV3-2) and TRBJ1-1, with TRBD1 matching 9 bases. Germline lookup yields CDR1 LGHDT and CDR2 YNNKEL (reference sequence). V trimming: 5 bases; J trimming: 11 bases; junction bases outside the gene matches: 12. The CDR3 runs to 14 residues. The CDR3 sequence is CASSTDRGISWAFF. The CDR3 region has the DNA TGTGCCAGCAGCACGGACAGGGGAATAAGTTGGGCTTTCTTT.

The chain employs TRBV7-2 and TRBJ1-2; possible D gene TRBD1, 6 bases. The ends were cut back, 3 bases at V and 8 bases at J, with 16 bases in the middle. In germline, CDR1 is SGHTA, CDR2 FQGNSA. The CDR3 sequence is 14 residues long. CDR3 amino acids: CASSFSSGVNGYTF. CDR3 DNA sequence: TGTGCCAGCAGCTTTTCTTCAGGGGTCAACGGCTACACCTTC.

This sequence joins TRBV19 and TRBJ2-1; 7 nucleotides align to TRBD1. Germline CDR1 reads LNHDA; CDR2 reads SQIVND (reference sequence). V gave up 6 bases and J gave up 1 base; unmatched junction bases: 9. This CDR3 comprises 16 residues. CDR3 sequence (DNA): TGTGCCAGTAGAGGGTCCCGGGACAGTTCCTACAATGAGCAGTTCTTC. Amino acid sequence: CASRGSRDSSYNEQFF. The full variable domain, rest sourced from reference TRBV19 and TRBJ2-1, is DGGITQSPKYLFRKEGQNVTLSCEQNLNHDAMYWYRQDPGQGLRLIYYSQIVNDFQKGDIAEGYSVSREKKESFPLTVTSAQKNPTAFYLCASRGSRDSSYNEQFFGPGTRLTVL.

This rearrangement joins TRBV7-3 to TRBJ2-1, with D unclear. This CDR3 contains 15 residues. Germline V gene sequence: CDR1 SGHTA, CDR2 FQGTGA. The V end lost 5 bases, the J end lost 0 bases, and 11 bases lay between the germline ends. CDR3 sequence (DNA): TGTGCCAGCAGCCAAGGCGGTAGCTCCTACAATGAGCAGTTCTTC. Its translation is CASSQGGSSYNEQFF.

The table lists this clone with a count of one. The DNA for the CDR3 is TGTGCCAGCAGTTCCCCAGGGACAGGGTACCCCGAGCAGTACTTC. Translated: CASSSPGTGYPEQYF. This rearrangement joins TRBV27 to TRBJ2-7; TRBD1 matches 9 bases. CDR1 and CDR2 (germline): MNHEY, SMNVEV (reference sequence). The CDR3 covers 15 residues. Trimming cost V 4 bases and J 6 bases; bases outside gene matches: 10.

J is TRBJ1-5 and V is TRBV27, with D perhaps TRBD1 (6 bases). V lost 5 bases and J lost 7, with 21 bases in between. This CDR3 has 16 amino acids. In germline, CDR1 is MNHEY, CDR2 SMNVEV (reference sequence). Here the CDR3 reads CASSPALAGAGQPQHF. CDR3 DNA: TGTGCCAGCAGTCCCGCCTTGGCGGGGGCAGGGCAGCCCCAGCATTTT.

The chain is built from TRBV5-4 and TRBJ1-4, with D perhaps TRBD1 (6 bases). V dropped 2 bases and J dropped 6 bases, with 11 bases sitting between them. CDR1 and CDR2 (germline): SGHNT, YYREEE (reference sequence). The CDR3 totals 14 residues. The CDR3 sequence: CASSFGGRYEKLFF. As DNA, the CDR3 is TGTGCCAGCAGCTTCGGGGGGCGCTATGAAAAACTGTTTTTT.

CDR3: CASSQIPGLSGNTIYF. The DNA of the CDR3 is TGTGCCAGCAGCCAAATCCCCGGACTCTCTGGAAACACCATATATTTT. The chain has TRBV21-1 and TRBJ1-3. TRBV21-1 represents a pseudogene. This CDR3 has 16 amino acids.

The genes are TRBV24-1 and TRBJ1-2; 9 nucleotides agree with TRBD1. The trim removed 5 bases at V and 4 bases at J, leaving 13 bases unmatched. Germline V gene sequence: CDR1 KGHDR, CDR2 SFDVKD. This CDR3 has 17 amino acids. The CDR3 is CATSAEDRGVFFYGYTF. The CDR3 DNA is TGTGCCACCAGTGCCGAGGACAGGGGCGTATTCTTCTATGGCTACACCTTC.

The V call is TRBV7-2, the J call TRBJ2-1; tentative D call: TRBD1 (8 bases). The CDR3 is 16 amino acids. Germline values: CDR1 SGHTA, CDR2 FQGNSA. V dropped 8 bases and J dropped 4 bases, with 21 bases sitting between them. CDR3 nucleotides: TGTGCCAGCTTGGAAACAGGGGGGGTATGGTACAATGAGCAGTTCTTC. Translation gives CASLETGGVWYNEQFF.

This chain joins TRBV15 and TRBJ2-7; D may be TRBD2 (6 bases). The germline CDR1 and CDR2 sequences are LNHNV and YYDKDF (reference sequence). The CDR3 covers 15 residues. V lost 0 bases to trimming and J lost 4 bases, with 13 bases between them. The CDR3 DNA reads TGTGCCACCAGCAGAGATACCGGGGGAGGTTACGAGCAGTACTTC. As protein: CATSRDTGGGYEQYF. Combining the CDR3 with reference TRBV15 and TRBJ2-7 gives the whole variable domain DAMVIQNPRYQVTQFGKPVTLSCSQTLNHNVMYWYQQKSSQAPKLLFHYYDKDFNNEADTPDNFQSRRPNTSFCFLDIRSPGLGDTAMYLCATSRDTGGGYEQYFGPGTRLTVT.

The J gene is TRBJ1-2, the V gene TRBV30; D is ambiguous. Germline V gives CDR1 GTSNPN, CDR2 SVGIG (reference sequence). The V and J ends lost 4 bases and 2 bases respectively, with 14 bases between them. The CDR3 totals 14 residues. CDR3 DNA: TGTGCCTGGACGTCAGGCAGTCTCAACTATGGCTACACCTTC. This encodes CAWTSGSLNYGYTF.

The rearrangement uses TRBV11-2 and TRBJ2-1; tentatively, D is TRBD1 (6 bases). This CDR3 has 16 amino acids. The V gene lost 1 base and the J gene lost 4 bases, with 14 bases spanning the gap. The germline CDR1 and CDR2 sequences are SGHAT and FQNNGV. The CDR3 nucleotides are TGTGCCAGCAGCTTAGTGGGGGCGAGTCTTTACAATGAGCAGTTCTTC. Translated, it gives CASSLVGASLYNEQFF.

V usage is TRBV6-5 and J usage is TRBJ2-3, with 7 bases matching TRBD1. The germline CDR1 and CDR2 sequences are MNHEY and SVGAGI. Trimming cost V 8 bases and J 0 bases; bases outside gene matches: 2. CDR3 size: 13 residues. Here the CDR3 DNA reads TGTGCCAGCGGGACAGTAAGCACAGATACGCAGTATTTT. This encodes CASGTVSTDTQYF.

The chain carries TRBV18 and TRBJ1-2, with D hard to call. The CDR3 is made up of 14 amino acids. Germline assignment: CDR1 KGHSH and CDR2 LQKENI. Trimming shortened V by 1 base and J by 3 bases, and 9 bases separated the two germline ends. CDR3 in DNA: TGTGCCAGCTCACCACTGTCGGGAGACTATGGCTACACCTTC. Amino acid sequence: CASSPLSGDYGYTF.

The chain combines TRBV21-1 with TRBJ1-4; no check of the table's D call, TRBD1, against the DNA was made. TRBV21-1 is tagged as a pseudogene. This CDR3 has 15 amino acids. The CDR3 region has the DNA TGTGCCAGCAGCGGATTATGGACAGGGAGGGAAAAACTGTTTTTT. This sequence encodes CASSGLWTGREKLFF.